The entry below describes one T cell receptor beta chain. The germline gives CDR1 MNHEY, CDR2 SMNVEV (reference sequence). V trimming: 6 bases; J trimming: 0 bases; junction bases outside the gene matches: 10. The CDR3 contains 17 residues. These data come from a study of tumor T cells in aggressive B-cell lymphoma. Data came from immunoSEQ multiplex PCR; TCRdb stores just in-frame clones and leaves some out. The table lists 2,500 to 3,500 clones, about 90% of them singletons. The chain couples TRBV27 to TRBJ2-7; 11 bases are shared with TRBD1. The clonotype comes from an adult with diffuse large B cell lymphoma. The sequenced sample was tumor tissue. CDR3 sequence (DNA): TGTGCCAGCAGCCGGGGACAGGGGGGGTATAGCTCCTACGAGCAGTACTTC. Protein: CASSRGQGGYSSYEQYF.